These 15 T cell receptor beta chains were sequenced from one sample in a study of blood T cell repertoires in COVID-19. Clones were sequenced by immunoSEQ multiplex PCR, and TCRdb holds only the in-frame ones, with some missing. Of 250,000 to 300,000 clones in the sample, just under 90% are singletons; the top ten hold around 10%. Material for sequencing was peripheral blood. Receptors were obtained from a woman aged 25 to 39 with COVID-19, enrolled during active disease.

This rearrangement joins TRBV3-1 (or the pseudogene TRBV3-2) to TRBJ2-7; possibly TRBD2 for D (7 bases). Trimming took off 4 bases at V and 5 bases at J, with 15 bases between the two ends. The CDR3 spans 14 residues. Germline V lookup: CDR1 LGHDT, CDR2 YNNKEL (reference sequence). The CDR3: CASSPTWGGHEQYF. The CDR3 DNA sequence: TGTGCCAGCAGCCCCACGTGGGGGGGCCACGAGCAGTACTTC.

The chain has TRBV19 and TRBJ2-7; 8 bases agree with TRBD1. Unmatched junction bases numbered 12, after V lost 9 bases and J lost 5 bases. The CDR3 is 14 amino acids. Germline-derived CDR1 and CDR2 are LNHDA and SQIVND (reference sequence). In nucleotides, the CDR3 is TGTGCCAGCACCAACCAACAGGGGGGTCACGAGCAGTACTTC. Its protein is CASTNQQGGHEQYF.

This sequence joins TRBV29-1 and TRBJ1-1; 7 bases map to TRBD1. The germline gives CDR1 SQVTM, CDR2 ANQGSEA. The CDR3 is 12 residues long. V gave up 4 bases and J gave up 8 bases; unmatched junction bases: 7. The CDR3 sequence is CSVVRGRTEAFF. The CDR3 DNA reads TGCAGCGTTGTTAGGGGGCGAACGGAAGCTTTCTTT.

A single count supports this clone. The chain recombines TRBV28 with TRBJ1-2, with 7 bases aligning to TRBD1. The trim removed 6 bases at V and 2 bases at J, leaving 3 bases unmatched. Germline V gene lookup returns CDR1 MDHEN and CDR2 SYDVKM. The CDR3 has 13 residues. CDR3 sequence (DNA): TGTGCCAGCAGAGCACAGGGGAACTATGGCTACACCTTC. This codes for CASRAQGNYGYTF.

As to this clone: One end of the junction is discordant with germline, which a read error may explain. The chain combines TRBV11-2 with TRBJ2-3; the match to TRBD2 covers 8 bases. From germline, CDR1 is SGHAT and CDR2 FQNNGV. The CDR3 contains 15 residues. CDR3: CASSLAGSSTDTQYF. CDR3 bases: TGTGCCAGCAGTTTAGCGGGGTCATCCACAGATACGCAGTATTTT.

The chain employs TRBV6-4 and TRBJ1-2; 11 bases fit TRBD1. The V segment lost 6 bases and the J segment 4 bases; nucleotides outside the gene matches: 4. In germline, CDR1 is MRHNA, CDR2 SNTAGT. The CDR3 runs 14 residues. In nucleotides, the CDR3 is TGTGCCAGCAGCGAGGGACAGGGGGGCTATGGCTACACCTTC. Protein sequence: CASSEGQGGYGYTF.

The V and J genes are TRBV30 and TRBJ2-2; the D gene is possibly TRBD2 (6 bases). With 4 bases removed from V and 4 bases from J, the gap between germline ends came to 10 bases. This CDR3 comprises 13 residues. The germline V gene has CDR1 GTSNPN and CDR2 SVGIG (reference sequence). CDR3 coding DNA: TGTGCCTGGAAGAGGAGGGTCACCGGGGAGCTGTTTTTT. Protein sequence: CAWKRRVTGELFF.

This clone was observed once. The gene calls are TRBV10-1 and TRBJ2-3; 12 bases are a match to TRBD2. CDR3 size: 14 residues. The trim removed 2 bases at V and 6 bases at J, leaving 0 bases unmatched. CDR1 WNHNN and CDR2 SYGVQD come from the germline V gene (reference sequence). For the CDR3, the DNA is TGCGCCAGCAGTGAGGGACTAGCGGGGGATACGCAGTATTTT. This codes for CASSEGLAGDTQYF.

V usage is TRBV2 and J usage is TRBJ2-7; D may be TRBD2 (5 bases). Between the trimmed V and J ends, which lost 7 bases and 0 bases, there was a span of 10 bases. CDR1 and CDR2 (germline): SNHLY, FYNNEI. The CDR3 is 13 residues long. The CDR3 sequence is CASTGSTSYEQYF. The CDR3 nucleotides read TGTGCCAGCACGGGGAGTACCTCCTACGAGCAGTACTTC.

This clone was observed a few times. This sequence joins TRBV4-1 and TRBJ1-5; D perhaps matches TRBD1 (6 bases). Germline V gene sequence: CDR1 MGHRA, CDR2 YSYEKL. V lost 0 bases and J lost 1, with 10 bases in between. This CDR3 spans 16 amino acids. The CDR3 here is CASSQDPGGSNQPQHF. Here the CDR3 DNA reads TGCGCCAGCAGCCAAGATCCGGGGGGCAGCAATCAGCCCCAGCATTTT.

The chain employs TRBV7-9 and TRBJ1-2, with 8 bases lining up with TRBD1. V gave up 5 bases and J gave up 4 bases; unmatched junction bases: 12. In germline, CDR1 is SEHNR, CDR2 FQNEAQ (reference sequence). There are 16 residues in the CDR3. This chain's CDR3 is CASSPRPGQVGYGYTF. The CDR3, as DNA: TGTGCCAGCAGCCCACGCCCGGGACAGGTTGGCTATGGCTACACCTTC.

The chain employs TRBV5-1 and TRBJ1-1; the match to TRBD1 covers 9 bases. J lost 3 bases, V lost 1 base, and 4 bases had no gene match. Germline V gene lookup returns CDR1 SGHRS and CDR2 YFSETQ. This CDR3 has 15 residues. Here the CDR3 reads CASSLTGGLDTEAFF. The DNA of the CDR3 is TGCGCCAGCAGCTTGACAGGGGGCTTGGACACTGAAGCTTTCTTT.

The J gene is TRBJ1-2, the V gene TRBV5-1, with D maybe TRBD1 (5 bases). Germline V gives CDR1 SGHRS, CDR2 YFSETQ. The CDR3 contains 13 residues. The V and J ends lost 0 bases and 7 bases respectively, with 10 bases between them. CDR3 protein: CASSLDRDSGYTF. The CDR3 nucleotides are TGCGCCAGCAGCTTGGACCGTGACAGTGGCTACACCTTC.

The CDR3 reads CASASASGVANTGELFF. The CDR3 DNA reads TGTGCCAGCGCGTCAGCAAGCGGGGTCGCGAACACCGGGGAGCTGTTTTTT. The rearrangement joins TRBV4-2 to TRBJ2-2; 7 nucleotides align to TRBD2. Per germline, CDR1 LGHNA and CDR2 YNFKEQ. With 8 bases clipped from V and 0 bases from J, the junction kept 12 bases outside the gene matches. The CDR3 spans 17 residues.

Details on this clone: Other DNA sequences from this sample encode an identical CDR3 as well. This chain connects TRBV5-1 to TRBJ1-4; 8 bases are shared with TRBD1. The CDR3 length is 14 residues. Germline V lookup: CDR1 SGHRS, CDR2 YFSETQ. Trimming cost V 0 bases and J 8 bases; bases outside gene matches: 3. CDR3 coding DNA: TGCGCCAGCAGCTTGGGACAGGGGTGGGAAAAACTGTTTTTT. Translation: CASSLGQGWEKLFF.